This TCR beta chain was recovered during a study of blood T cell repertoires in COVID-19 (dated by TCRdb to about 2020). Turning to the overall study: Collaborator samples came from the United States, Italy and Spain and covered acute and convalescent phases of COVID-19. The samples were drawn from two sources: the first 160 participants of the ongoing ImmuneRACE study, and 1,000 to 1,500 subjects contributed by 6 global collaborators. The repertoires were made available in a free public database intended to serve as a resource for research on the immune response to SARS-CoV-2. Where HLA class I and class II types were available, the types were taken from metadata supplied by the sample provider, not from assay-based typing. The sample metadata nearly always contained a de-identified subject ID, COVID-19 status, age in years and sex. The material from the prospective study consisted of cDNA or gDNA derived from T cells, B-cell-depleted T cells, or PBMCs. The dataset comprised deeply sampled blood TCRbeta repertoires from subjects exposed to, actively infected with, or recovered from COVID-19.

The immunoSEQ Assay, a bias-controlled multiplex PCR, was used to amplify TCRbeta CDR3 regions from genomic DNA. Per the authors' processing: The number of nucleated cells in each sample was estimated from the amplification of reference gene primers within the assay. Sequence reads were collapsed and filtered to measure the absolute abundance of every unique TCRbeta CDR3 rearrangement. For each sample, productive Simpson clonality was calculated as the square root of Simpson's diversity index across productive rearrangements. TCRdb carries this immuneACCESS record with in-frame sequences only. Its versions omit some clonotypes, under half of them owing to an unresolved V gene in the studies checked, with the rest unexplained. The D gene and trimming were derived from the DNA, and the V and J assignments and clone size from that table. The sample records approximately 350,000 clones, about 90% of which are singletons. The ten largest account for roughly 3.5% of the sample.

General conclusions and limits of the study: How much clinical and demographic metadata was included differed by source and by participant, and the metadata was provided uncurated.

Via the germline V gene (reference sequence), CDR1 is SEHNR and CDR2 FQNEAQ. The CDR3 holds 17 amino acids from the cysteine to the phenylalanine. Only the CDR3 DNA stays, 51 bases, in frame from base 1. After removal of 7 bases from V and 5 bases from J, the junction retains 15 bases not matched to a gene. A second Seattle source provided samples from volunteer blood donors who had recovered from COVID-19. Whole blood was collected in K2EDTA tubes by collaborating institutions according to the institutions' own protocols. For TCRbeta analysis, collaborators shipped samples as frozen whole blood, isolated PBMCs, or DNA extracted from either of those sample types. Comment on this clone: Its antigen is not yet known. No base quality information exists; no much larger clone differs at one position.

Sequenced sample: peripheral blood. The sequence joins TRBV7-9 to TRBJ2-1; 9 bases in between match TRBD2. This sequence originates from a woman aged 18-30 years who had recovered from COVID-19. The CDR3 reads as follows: CASTSLAIAGDNNEQFF. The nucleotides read TGTGCCAGCACCTCGTTAGCCATAGCGGGAGACAACAATGAGCAGTTCTTC.